This record covers a single TCR beta chain. Its antigen is still unknown. The donors formed part of the roughly 120-subject validation cohort, distinct from the approximately 640-subject first cohort. The entry originates in a study of cytomegalovirus exposure and HLA in healthy donors. Study information: Later analysis reported that the 120 or so validation repertoires shared the platform of the 650 to 700 first-cohort repertoires.

The table came from immunoSEQ multiplex PCR; TCRdb's copy has only in-frame clones and leaves some out. The table lists about 180,000 clones, 75% to 90% of them singletons. The CDR3 loop spans 15 amino acids. V dropped 9 bases and J dropped 2; count of bases not matched to a gene: 5. Notes on the study in general: Subsequent analysis of the 120 or so validation repertoires found a tendency for first-cohort TCR clusters to co-occur.

The sample consisted of PBMCs. The receptor comes from a man aged 18-30 years in good health and CMV-seropositive. The chain joins TRBV23-1 to TRBJ2-3; 13 bases line up with TRBD2. TRBV23-1 is annotated as an ORF whose role is uncertain. CDR3 nucleotide sequence: TGCGCCAGGCGGACTAGCGGGAGTCCCACAGATACGCAGTATTTT. As protein: CARRTSGSPTDTQYF.